This T cell receptor (beta chain) was sequenced during a study of blood T cell repertoires in COVID-19. The J segment lost 4 bases and the V segment lost 0 bases, leaving 3 bases of the junction unmatched. The CDR3 has 14 amino acids. Per the germline V gene, CDR1 is SGHRS and CDR2 is YFSETQ. Original processing notes: It was from reference gene primer amplification that nucleated cell counts were estimated. Clones were read by immunoSEQ multiplex PCR, and TCRdb kept only the in-frame ones, dropping some. V and J calls plus clone size are reproduced from that table; the DNA served to infer D and trimming. The sample contains more than 70,000 clones, 75% to 90% of which appear only once.

The sample taken for sequencing was peripheral blood. The receptor's source is a woman over 75 with acute or convalescent COVID-19. The chain links TRBV5-1 to TRBJ1-1; 7 bases align to TRBD1. The CDR3 loop is CASSLVTGLTEAFF. For the CDR3, the DNA is TGCGCCAGCAGCTTGGTGACAGGGCTCACTGAAGCTTTCTTT.